The 21 T cell receptor beta chains listed next were all sequenced from one sample in a study of CD8 T cells in ankylosing spondylitis. TCRdb processed the 5' RACE reads anew with MiXCR; each CDR3 protein has one entry. This table holds 240,000 or so distinct CDR3 sequences, about 10% found once. The sample comprised blood, either unsorted or a sorted T cell fraction (not recorded which). These receptors were taken from a male donor with ankylosing spondylitis or in good health (not recorded which).

Points on this clonotype: Germline is not matched at one junction end, which may reflect a read error. The chain couples TRBV7-3 to TRBJ2-2; TRBD1 matches at 9 bases. The CDR3 has 20 residues. Germline CDR1 reads SGHTA; CDR2 reads FQGTGA. The CDR3 sequence is CASSLPNETGGLGNNGELFF. Here the CDR3 DNA reads TGTGCCAGCAGCTTACCCAATGAGACAGGGGGATTGGGGAACAACGGGGAGCTGTTTTTT.

The sample holds many counts of this clonotype. The gene calls are TRBV3-1 and TRBJ2-2; 9 bases are shared with TRBD2. Trimming at V came to 0 bases and at J to 6 bases, leaving 17 bases not matched to a gene. This CDR3 spans 20 amino acids. Germline CDR1 LGHDT, CDR2 YNNKEL (reference sequence). The CDR3 region has the DNA TGTGCCAGCAGCCAAGATCGTCGGAAGGCGGGAGGGCCTGGAGCCGGGGAGCTGTTTTTT. Protein product: CASSQDRRKAGGPGAGELFF.

This clonotype was seen at least ten times. The chain combines TRBV5-1 with TRBJ2-3, with TRBD2 identical over 7 bases. Germline CDR1 SGHRS, CDR2 YFSETQ. J was trimmed by 6 bases and V by 9 bases; bases with no gene match: 13. The CDR3 contains 14 residues. The CDR3 DNA reads as TGCGCCACCGCGCGGGAGTCCCCTCCCGATACGCAGTATTTT. It translates to CATARESPPDTQYF.

This clonotype was recorded at least ten times. The chain joins TRBV5-1 to TRBJ1-1, with D unresolved. From germline, CDR1 is SGHRS and CDR2 YFSETQ. Trimming shortened V by 2 bases and J by 7 bases, and 9 bases separated the two germline ends. The CDR3 runs 12 residues. For the CDR3, the DNA is TGCGCCAGCAGCTTTTCCGACCGTGAAGCTTTCTTT. This translates into CASSFSDREAFF.

This clonotype was observed at least ten times. The rearrangement uses TRBV10-3 and TRBJ2-3; D perhaps matches TRBD2 (5 bases). CDR3 length: 14 amino acids. The germline V and J ends were trimmed by 10 bases and 2 bases, with 16 bases remaining between them. Per germline, CDR1 ENHRY and CDR2 SYGVKD. This CDR3 reads CASAGILFTDTQYF. DNA for the CDR3: TGTGCCAGCGCCGGGATCCTCTTCACAGATACGCAGTATTTT.

The genes are TRBV7-9 and TRBJ2-7; D is uncertain. Germline loops: CDR1 SEHNR, CDR2 FQNEAQ (reference sequence). Trimming removed 2 bases from V and 4 bases from J, with 9 bases in between. The CDR3 runs to 13 residues. The CDR3 DNA reads TGTGCCAGCAGCTTATTCGGGTGGTACGAGCAGTACTTC. As protein: CASSLFGWYEQYF.

This clonotype was found many times. The chain uses TRBV20-1 and TRBJ2-5; D gene uncertain. V was clipped by 3 bases and J by 2 bases, with 7 bases between them. Germline V gene sequence: CDR1 DFQATT, CDR2 SNEGSKA (reference sequence). CDR3 length: 12 residues. The CDR3 loop is CSASVRQETQYF. The CDR3, as DNA: TGCAGTGCTAGTGTCAGACAAGAGACCCAGTACTTC.

V gene TRBV12-3 or TRBV12-4 combines with J gene TRBJ1-2; D remains unclear. The V end was cut by 4 bases, the J end by 5 bases, with 20 bases between. This CDR3 comprises 16 residues. This CDR3 reads CASSSTRGPKRYGYTF. The DNA of the CDR3 is TGTGCCAGCAGTTCGACCCGCGGACCAAAGCGGTATGGCTACACCTTC.

This clonotype occurred many times. The chain is built from TRBV20-1 and TRBJ2-7; weak D call: TRBD2 (6 bases). Germline CDR1 reads DFQATT; CDR2 reads SNEGSKA (reference sequence). Trimming removed 6 bases at V and 3 bases at J, with 18 bases between. The CDR3 spans 14 residues. In DNA form, the CDR3 reads TGCAGTGCCGCCGGGCTAGCGAGCAACTACGAGCAGTACTTC. It translates to CSAAGLASNYEQYF.

This clonotype was detected ten times or more. The V gene is TRBV5-1, the J gene TRBJ1-6, with 7 positions matching TRBD1. V lost 1 base, J lost 9 bases, and 7 bases stayed unmatched. This CDR3 contains 15 residues. In germline, CDR1 is SGHRS, CDR2 YFSETQ. In DNA, the CDR3 is TGCGCCAGCAGCTTGATCGGACAGGAGGCTTCACCCCTCCACTTT. Protein product: CASSLIGQEASPLHF.

This clonotype was detected ten times or more. The V and J genes are TRBV9 and TRBJ2-1; D is unresolved. The CDR3 runs to 17 residues. V lost 4 bases and J lost 4, with 21 bases in between. The germline V gene encodes CDR1 SGDLS and CDR2 YYNGEE. CDR3 protein: CASSPDPATGTYNEQFF. The CDR3 coding sequence is TGTGCCAGCAGCCCCGACCCGGCAACGGGCACTTACAATGAGCAGTTCTTC.

This clonotype was counted only a few times. V is TRBV10-3 and J is TRBJ2-3; possible D gene TRBD2, 6 bases. Trimming shortened V by 7 bases and J by 0 bases, and 8 bases separated the two germline ends. The CDR3 length is 13 residues. Germline values: CDR1 ENHRY, CDR2 SYGVKD. DNA for the CDR3: TGTGCCATCAACGGGGGTAGCACAGATACGCAGTATTTT. This encodes CAINGGSTDTQYF.

This clonotype was detected only a few times. This chain links TRBV2 with TRBJ2-1; 7 nucleotides align to TRBD1. Germline trimming cut 3 bases from V and 6 bases from J; bases unmatched to any gene: 5. Germline V gene data show CDR1 as SNHLY and CDR2 as FYNNEI. The CDR3 totals 14 residues. DNA for the CDR3: TGTGCCAGCAGTGACATGGCAGGGGGCAATGAGCAGTTCTTC. Translating it yields CASSDMAGGNEQFF.

This clonotype occurred many times. This chain's CDR3 is CATSMGQDHSYEQYF. DNA of the CDR3: TGTGCCACCAGCATGGGACAGGACCACTCCTACGAGCAGTACTTC. The V gene is TRBV15, the J gene TRBJ2-7, with TRBD1 matching 8 bases. CDR3 size: 15 residues. V lost 4 bases, J lost 0 bases, and 5 bases stayed unmatched. Germline V gene sequence: CDR1 LNHNV, CDR2 YYDKDF (reference sequence).

This clonotype was counted between two and nine times. The rearrangement joins TRBV3-1 to TRBJ1-2, with TRBD1 identical over 10 bases. The ends lost 0 bases at V and 7 bases at J; junction bases unmatched: 5. Germline V gene sequence: CDR1 LGHDT, CDR2 YNNKEL (reference sequence). The CDR3 covers 15 residues. The CDR3 is CASSQDLRDRGGYTF. The CDR3 DNA reads as TGTGCCAGCAGCCAAGACTTGCGGGACAGGGGTGGCTACACCTTC.

This clonotype was seen at least ten times. This chain connects TRBV5-1 to TRBJ2-3; D uncertain. CDR1 SGHRS and CDR2 YFSETQ come from the germline V gene. Trimming took off 3 bases at V and 0 bases at J, with 11 bases between the two ends. This CDR3 spans 15 amino acids. The CDR3 is CASSWRRGSTDTQYF. For the CDR3, the DNA is TGCGCCAGCAGCTGGCGGCGTGGTAGCACAGATACGCAGTATTTT.

This clonotype was recorded at least ten times. The V gene is TRBV28, the J gene TRBJ2-4; 8 nucleotides line up with TRBD1. Looked up from germline, CDR1 is MDHEN and CDR2 is SYDVKM. Trimming at V came to 4 bases and at J to 0 bases, leaving 5 bases not matched to a gene. This CDR3 has 16 amino acids. The CDR3 loop reads CASSSGQVLAKNIQYF. The CDR3 DNA follows: TGTGCCAGCAGTTCGGGACAGGTTTTAGCCAAAAACATTCAGTACTTC.

This clonotype has a count of ten or more. The chain recombines TRBV5-1 with TRBJ2-2, with D possibly being TRBD1 (5 bases). The CDR3 runs 15 residues. Trimming removed 0 bases from V and 3 bases from J, with 9 bases in between. Germline CDR1 reads SGHRS; CDR2 reads YFSETQ. The CDR3 loop reads CASSLDGAYTGELFF. For the CDR3, the DNA is TGCGCCAGCAGCTTGGATGGGGCCTACACCGGGGAGCTGTTTTTT. The whole variable domain, remainder taken from reference TRBV5-1 and TRBJ2-2, is KAGVTQTPRYLIKTRGQQVTLSCSPISGHRSVSWYQQTPGQGLQFLFEYFSETQRNKGNFPGRFSGRQFSNSRSEMNVSTLELGDSALYLCASSLDGAYTGELFFGEGSRLTVL.

This clonotype was seen only a few times. V is TRBV28 and J is TRBJ2-7; 8 positions match TRBD1. Trimming cost V 6 bases and J 3 bases; bases outside gene matches: 7. Germline V gene sequence: CDR1 MDHEN, CDR2 SYDVKM. CDR3 length: 14 amino acids. The DNA of the CDR3 is TGTGCCAGCAGCTTGACAGGGGTTCTCTACGAGCAGTACTTC. Protein sequence: CASSLTGVLYEQYF.

This chain joins TRBV7-2 and TRBJ1-1, with 7 bases matching TRBD1. The CDR3 has 15 residues. Trimming at V came to 5 bases and at J to 4 bases, leaving 10 bases not matched to a gene. Germline V gene data show CDR1 as SGHTA and CDR2 as FQGNSA. Written as DNA, the CDR3 is TGTGCCAGCAGCCCCCGACAGGGTGGGTCCACTGAAGCTTTCTTT. Translated, it gives CASSPRQGGSTEAFF.

The table lists this clonotype with many counts. The chain carries TRBV7-8 and TRBJ2-7; the match to TRBD1 covers 7 bases. The junction had 11 bases not matched to a gene; V was cut back by 4 bases and J by 2 bases. CDR1 SGHVS and CDR2 FQNEAQ come from the germline V gene. The CDR3 is 16 amino acids. For the CDR3, the DNA is TGTGCCAGCAGCTCCCGAAGAACAGGGGTGGCCTACGAGCAGTACTTC. Its protein is CASSSRRTGVAYEQYF.